This entry lists 2 T cell receptor beta chains sequenced from one sample in a study of HIV-infected patients and healthy controls. In TCRdb, the 5' RACE reads were re-called with MiXCR into one record per CDR3 protein. Of around 58,000 distinct CDR3 sequences in the sample, 15% to 20% were seen once. What was sequenced was CD4+ T cells from blood. These receptors were taken from a human donor in good health.

The CDR3 spells CATTGTPGETIYF. CDR3 DNA sequence: TGTGCCACGACCGGGACCCCGGGGGAGACCATATATTTT. This chain links TRBV10-3 with TRBJ1-3; possibly TRBD1 for D (5 bases). CDR1 and CDR2 (germline): ENHRY, SYGVKD. The V and J ends lost 10 bases and 10 bases respectively, with 20 bases between them. The CDR3 covers 13 residues.

In this sample, this clonotype turned up many times. This chain joins TRBV7-9 and TRBJ1-3; 7 bases line up with TRBD1. Germline V gene lookup returns CDR1 SEHNR and CDR2 FQNEAQ (reference sequence). Losses at the gene ends were 3 bases for V and 0 bases for J; bases not matched to a gene: 11. CDR3 length equals 18 residues. CDR3 sequence reads: CASSFLSGQSSSGNTIYF. The CDR3 region has the DNA TGTGCCAGCAGCTTTTTATCGGGACAGTCGTCCTCTGGAAACACCATATATTTT.